A selection of T cell receptor beta chains follows, all from one sample in a study of post-analysis software for immune sequencing data. TCRdb reprocessed the PCR reads with MiXCR, giving one entry per CDR3 protein. The repertoire has about 160,000 distinct CDR3 sequences, about 37% of them found once; the top ten carry under 30%. Specimen: blood, collected after autologous hematopoietic stem cell transplantation. Receptor source: a girl aged 10 to 17 with multiple sclerosis. CDR3s include the opening cysteine and the closing phenylalanine or tryptophan. A D gene is named only where the DNA matches it firmly. Size tells how often a clone was seen (once, few, many) or the class of an expanded clone, and some rows leave it out.

cdr3_nt cdr3_aa v_call d_call j_call clone_size
TGTGCCAGCAGCCTCCCTGGCGGTGCTAGCACAGATACGCAGTATTTT CASSLPGGASTDTQYF TRBV5-4 . TRBJ2-3 .
TGTGCCAGCAGCTTTTCCGGGACGTCCTACAATGAGCAGTTCTTC CASSFSGTSYNEQFF TRBV7-9 . TRBJ2-1 few
TGTGCCAGCAGTCTTCTAGCGGGCTCCTACAATGAGCAGTTCTTC CASSLLAGSYNEQFF TRBV12-3/TRBV12-4 TRBD2 TRBJ2-1 once
TGTGCCAGCAGCGTGGCCGTAGGCTCCTACGAGCAGTACTTC CASSVAVGSYEQYF TRBV9 . TRBJ2-7 few
TGTGCCAGCAGGCCCGACACCCCGAACACGCAGTATTTT CASRPDTPNTQYF TRBV28 . TRBJ2-3 few
TGTGCCAGCAGCTCCTGGCAGGGGTCGCAGTATTTT CASSSWQGSQYF TRBV11-2 . TRBJ2-3 .
TGTGCCAGCAGCTTACAATACCTTCTGGCGGGAAGCCCCTACAATGAGCAGTTCTTC CASSLQYLLAGSPYNEQFF TRBV7-4 . TRBJ2-1 .
TGTGCTAGTGGTTTGTGGTCCGGAAAGAACACAGATACGCAGTATTTT CASGLWSGKNTDTQYF TRBV12-5 . TRBJ2-3 .
TGTGCCAGCAGTCGCGCAGCTAGCGGACGCTACGAGCAGTACTTC CASSRAASGRYEQYF TRBV12-3/TRBV12-4 TRBD2 TRBJ2-7 many
TGTGCCAGCACTCCCTTGGGGGGAGTGCAAGAGACCCAGTACTTC CASTPLGGVQETQYF TRBV11-2 . TRBJ2-5 .